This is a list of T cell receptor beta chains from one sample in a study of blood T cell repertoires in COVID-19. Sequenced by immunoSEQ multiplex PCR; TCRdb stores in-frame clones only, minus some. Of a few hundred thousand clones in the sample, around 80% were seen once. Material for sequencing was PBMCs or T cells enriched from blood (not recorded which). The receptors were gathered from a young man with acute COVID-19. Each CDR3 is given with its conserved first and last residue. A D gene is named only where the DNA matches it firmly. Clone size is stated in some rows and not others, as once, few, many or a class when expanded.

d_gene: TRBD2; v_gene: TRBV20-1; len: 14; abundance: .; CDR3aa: CSASFTGGPNIQYF
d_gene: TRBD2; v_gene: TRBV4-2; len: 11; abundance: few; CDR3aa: CASSQASGSVF
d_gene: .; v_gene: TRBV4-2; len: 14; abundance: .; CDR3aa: CASSQQNAGDTQYF
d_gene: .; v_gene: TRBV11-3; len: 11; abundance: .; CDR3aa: CASSSGTEAFF
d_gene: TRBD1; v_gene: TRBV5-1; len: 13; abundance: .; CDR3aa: CASSPDRAEGYTF
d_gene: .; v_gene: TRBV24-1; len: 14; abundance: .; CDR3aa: CATSDSHYNSPLHF
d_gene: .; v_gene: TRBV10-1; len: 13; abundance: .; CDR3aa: CASPTPITDTQYF
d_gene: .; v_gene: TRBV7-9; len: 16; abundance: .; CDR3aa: CASRPQKLVDTGELFF
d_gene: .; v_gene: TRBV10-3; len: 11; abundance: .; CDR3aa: CAAQSTDTQYF
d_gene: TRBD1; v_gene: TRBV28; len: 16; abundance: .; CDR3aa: CASSLATGGWGTEAFF
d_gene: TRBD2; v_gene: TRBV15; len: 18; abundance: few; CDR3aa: CATSRDRASGGRGDTQYF
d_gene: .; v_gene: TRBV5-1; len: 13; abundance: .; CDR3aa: CASSRRETETQYF
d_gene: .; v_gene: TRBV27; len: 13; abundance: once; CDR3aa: CASGGVPNYGYTF
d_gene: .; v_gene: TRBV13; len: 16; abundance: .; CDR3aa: CASSARQGSTYNEQFF
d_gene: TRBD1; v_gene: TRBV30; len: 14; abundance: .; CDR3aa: CAWSADRGDYGYTF
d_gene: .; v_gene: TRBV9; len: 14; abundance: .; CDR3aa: CASSVGGGNEKLFF
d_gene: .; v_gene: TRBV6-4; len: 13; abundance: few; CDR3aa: CASSQDGVTEAFF
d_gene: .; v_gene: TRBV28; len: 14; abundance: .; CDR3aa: CASSLERTNSPLHF
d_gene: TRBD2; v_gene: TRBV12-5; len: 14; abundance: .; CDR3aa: CASGLSTSGSGGFF
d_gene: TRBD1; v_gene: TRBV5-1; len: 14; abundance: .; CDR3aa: CASSGGTGVLGYTF
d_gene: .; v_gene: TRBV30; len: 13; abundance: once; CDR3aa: CAWSVRRDHGYTF
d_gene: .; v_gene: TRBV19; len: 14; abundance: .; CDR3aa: CASLALTGNQPQHF
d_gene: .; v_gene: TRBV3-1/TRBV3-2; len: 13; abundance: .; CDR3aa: CASSQTNNQPQHF
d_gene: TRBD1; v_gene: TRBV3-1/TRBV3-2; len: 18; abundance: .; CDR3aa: CASSQDRDRGRDTGELFF
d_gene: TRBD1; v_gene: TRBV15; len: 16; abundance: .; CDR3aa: CATSSSGTGIHQPQHF
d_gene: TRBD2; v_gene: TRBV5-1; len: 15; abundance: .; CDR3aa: CASSSGGTDTDTQYF
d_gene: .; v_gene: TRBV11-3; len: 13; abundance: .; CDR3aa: CASSLDADRPQHF
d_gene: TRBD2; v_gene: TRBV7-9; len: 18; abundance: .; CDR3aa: CASSLSGLAGGNTGELFF
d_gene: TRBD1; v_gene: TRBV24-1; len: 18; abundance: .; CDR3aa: CATSDYGRGTGVTNEQFF
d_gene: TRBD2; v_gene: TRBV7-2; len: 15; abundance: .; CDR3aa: CASSFLAGAGNEQFF
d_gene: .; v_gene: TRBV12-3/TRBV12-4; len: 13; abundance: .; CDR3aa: CASSNSRGETQYF
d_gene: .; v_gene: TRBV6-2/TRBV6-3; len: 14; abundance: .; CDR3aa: CASSPPGQNTEAFF
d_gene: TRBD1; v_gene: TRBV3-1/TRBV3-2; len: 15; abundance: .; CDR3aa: CASSFWDRKNSPLHF
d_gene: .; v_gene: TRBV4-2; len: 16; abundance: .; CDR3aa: CASSQTGGGSGNTIYF
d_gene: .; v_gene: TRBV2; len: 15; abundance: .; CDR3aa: CASIRSGAGGTEAFF
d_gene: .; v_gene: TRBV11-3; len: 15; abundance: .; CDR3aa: CASSSNSLYTGELFF
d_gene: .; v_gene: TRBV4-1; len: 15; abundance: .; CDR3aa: CASSQFQGGGETQYF
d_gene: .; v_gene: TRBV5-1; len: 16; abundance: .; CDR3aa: CASSQGHGSGNEKLFF
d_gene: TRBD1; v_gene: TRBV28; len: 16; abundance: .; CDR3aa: CASSKPGQGQYTEAFF